Sequencing of this T cell receptor (beta chain) was carried out in a study of blood T cell repertoires in COVID-19. The ends were cut back, 0 bases at V and 0 bases at J, with 9 bases in the middle. CDR3 length: 15 amino acids. Germline CDR1 LGHNA, CDR2 YNFKEQ. TCRdb's copy holds only in-frame clones and misses some; the assay was immunoSEQ multiplex PCR. This sample carries about 140,000 clones, roughly 88% of them seen once, and the ten largest clones take about 1.8%. The chain combines TRBV4-2 with TRBJ2-7; perhaps TRBD2 as D (5 bases). The source is a woman aged 50 to 60 with acute or convalescent COVID-19. The sample was peripheral blood. The CDR3 here is CASSQEPSGSYEQYF. The CDR3, as DNA: TGTGCCAGCAGCCAAGAACCCAGCGGCTCCTACGAGCAGTACTTC.